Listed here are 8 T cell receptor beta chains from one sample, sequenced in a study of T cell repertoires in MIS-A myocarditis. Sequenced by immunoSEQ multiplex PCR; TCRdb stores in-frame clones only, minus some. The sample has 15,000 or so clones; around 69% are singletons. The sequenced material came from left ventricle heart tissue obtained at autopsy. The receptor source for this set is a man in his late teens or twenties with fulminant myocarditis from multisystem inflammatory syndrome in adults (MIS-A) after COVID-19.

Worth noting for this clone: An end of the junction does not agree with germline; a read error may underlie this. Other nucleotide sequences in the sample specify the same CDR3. CDR3 nucleotides: TGTGCTAGCATTTTATCCCCCCGGGGTAACACCGGGGAGCTGTTTTTT. Translation: CASILSPRGNTGELFF. The chain recombines TRBV28 with TRBJ2-2; TRBD2 might be the D (5 bases). This CDR3 region has 16 residues. Germline values: CDR1 MDHEN, CDR2 SYDVKM.

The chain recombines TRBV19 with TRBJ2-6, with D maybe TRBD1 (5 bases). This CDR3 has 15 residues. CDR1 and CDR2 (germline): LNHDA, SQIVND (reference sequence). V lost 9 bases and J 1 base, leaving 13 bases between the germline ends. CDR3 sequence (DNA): TGTGCCAGCCGGGTTAGGGGATCTGGGGCCAACGTCCTGACTTTC. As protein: CASRVRGSGANVLTF.

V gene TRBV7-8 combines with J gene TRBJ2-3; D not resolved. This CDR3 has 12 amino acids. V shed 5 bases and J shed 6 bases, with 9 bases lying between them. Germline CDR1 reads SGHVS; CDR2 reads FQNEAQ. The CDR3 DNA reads TGTGCCAGCAGCCTCGACGGGGATACGCAGTATTTT. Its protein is CASSLDGDTQYF.

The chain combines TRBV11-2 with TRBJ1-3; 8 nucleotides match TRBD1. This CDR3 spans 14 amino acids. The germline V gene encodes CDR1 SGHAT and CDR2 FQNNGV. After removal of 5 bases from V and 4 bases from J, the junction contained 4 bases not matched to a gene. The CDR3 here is CASSTDRDGNTIYF. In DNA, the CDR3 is TGTGCCAGCAGCACGGACAGGGACGGAAACACCATATATTTT.

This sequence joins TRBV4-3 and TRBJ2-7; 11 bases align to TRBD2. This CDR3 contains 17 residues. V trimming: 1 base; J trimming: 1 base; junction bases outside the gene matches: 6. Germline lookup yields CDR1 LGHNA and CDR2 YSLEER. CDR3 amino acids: CASSQAVTSGGSYEQYF. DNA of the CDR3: TGCGCCAGCAGCCAAGCCGTCACTAGCGGGGGTTCCTACGAGCAGTACTTC.

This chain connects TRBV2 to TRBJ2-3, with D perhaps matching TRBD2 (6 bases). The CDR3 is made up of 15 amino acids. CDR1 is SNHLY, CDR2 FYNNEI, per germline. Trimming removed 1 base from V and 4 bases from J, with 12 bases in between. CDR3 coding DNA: TGTGCCAGCAGTGAAGGGAGGGCGGCGTCAGATACGCAGTATTTT. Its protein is CASSEGRAASDTQYF.

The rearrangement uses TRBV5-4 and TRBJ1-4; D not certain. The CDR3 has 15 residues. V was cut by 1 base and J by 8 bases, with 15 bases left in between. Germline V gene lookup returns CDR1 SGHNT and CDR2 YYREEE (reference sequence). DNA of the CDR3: TGTGCCAGCAGCTTGTTTGGAGAACGGCGGGAAAAACTGTTTTTT. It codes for CASSLFGERREKLFF.

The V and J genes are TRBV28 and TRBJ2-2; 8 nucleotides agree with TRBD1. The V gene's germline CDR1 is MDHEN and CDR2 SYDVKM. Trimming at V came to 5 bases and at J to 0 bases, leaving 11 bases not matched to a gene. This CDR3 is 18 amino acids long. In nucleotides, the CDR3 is TGTGCCAGCAGTCCATTTCCGGGACAGGCTACGAACACCGGGGAGCTGTTTTTT. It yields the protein CASSPFPGQATNTGELFF.